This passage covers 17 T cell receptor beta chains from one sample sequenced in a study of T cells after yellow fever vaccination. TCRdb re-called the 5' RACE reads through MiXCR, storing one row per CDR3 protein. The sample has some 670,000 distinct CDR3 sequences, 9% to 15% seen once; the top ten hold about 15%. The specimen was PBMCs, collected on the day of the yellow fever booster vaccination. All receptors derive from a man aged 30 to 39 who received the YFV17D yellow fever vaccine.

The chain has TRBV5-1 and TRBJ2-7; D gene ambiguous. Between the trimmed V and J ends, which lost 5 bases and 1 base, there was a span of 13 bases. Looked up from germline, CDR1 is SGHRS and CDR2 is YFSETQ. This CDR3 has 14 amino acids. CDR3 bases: TGCGCCAGCAGACGAAATGCAGGATCCTACGAGCAGTACTTC. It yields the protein CASRRNAGSYEQYF.

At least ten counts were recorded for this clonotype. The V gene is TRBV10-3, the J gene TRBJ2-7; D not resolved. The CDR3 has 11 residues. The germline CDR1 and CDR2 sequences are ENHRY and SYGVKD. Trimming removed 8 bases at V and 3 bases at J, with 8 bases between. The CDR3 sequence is CAIGSSYEQYF. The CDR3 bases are TGTGCCATCGGTTCGAGCTACGAGCAGTACTTC.

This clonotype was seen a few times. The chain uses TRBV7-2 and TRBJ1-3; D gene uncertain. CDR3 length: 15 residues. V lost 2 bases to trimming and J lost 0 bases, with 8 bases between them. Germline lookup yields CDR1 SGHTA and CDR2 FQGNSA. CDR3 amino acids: CASSLRVGSGNTIYF. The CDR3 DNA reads TGTGCCAGCAGCTTACGAGTTGGCTCTGGAAACACCATATATTTT.

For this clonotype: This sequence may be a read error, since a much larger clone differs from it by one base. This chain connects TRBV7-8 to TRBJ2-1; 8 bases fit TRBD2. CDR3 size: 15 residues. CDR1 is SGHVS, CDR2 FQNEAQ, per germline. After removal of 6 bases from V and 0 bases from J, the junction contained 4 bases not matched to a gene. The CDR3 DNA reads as TGTGCCAGCAGACGGAGCGGGGGCTCCTACAATGAGCAGTTCTTC. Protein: CASRRSGGSYNEQFF.

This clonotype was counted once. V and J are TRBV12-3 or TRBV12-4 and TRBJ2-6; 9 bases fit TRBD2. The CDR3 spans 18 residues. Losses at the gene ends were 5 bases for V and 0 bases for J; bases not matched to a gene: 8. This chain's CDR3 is CASSTRLAESSGANVLTF. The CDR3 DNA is TGTGCCAGCAGTACTCGACTAGCGGAGAGCTCTGGGGCCAACGTCCTGACTTTC.

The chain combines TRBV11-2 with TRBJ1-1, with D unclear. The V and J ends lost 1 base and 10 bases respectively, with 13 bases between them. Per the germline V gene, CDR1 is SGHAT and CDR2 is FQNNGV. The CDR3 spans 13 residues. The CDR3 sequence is CASSLGVTWGAFF. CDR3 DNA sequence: TGTGCCAGCAGCTTAGGGGTGACCTGGGGAGCTTTCTTT.

CDR3 protein: CASSTLQVSGEQFF. CDR3 coding DNA: TGTGCCAGCAGCACCCTACAGGTTAGCGGTGAGCAGTTCTTC. This chain connects TRBV28 to TRBJ2-1; TRBD2 is a possible D gene (6 bases). CDR1 and CDR2 (germline): MDHEN, SYDVKM. The CDR3 runs 14 residues. Trimming removed 6 bases at V and 9 bases at J, with 18 bases between.

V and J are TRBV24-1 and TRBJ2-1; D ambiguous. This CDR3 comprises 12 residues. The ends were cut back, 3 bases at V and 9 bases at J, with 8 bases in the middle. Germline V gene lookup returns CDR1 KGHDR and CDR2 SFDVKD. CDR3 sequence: CATSDHRTEQFF. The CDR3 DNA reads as TGTGCCACCAGTGATCACCGGACTGAGCAGTTCTTC.

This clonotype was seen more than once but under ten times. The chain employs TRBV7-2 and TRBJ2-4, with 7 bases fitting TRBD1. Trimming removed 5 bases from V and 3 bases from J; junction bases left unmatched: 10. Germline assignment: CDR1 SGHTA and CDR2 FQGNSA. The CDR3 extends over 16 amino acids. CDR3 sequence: CASSEQGFDGKNIQYF. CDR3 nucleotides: TGTGCCAGCAGCGAACAGGGGTTCGACGGCAAAAACATTCAGTACTTC.

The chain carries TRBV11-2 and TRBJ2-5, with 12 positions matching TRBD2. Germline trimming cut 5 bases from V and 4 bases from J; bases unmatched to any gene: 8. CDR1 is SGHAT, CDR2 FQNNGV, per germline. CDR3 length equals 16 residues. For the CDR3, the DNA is TGTGCCAGCAGCCCTGGACTAGCGGGAAGGAGAGAGACCCAGTACTTC. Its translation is CASSPGLAGRRETQYF.

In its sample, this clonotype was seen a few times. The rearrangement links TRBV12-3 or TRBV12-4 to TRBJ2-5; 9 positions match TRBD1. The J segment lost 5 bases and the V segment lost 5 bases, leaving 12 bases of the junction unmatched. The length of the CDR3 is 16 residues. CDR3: CASSPTHRGPRETQYF. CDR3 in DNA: TGTGCCAGCAGTCCTACCCACAGGGGGCCTCGGGAGACCCAGTACTTC.

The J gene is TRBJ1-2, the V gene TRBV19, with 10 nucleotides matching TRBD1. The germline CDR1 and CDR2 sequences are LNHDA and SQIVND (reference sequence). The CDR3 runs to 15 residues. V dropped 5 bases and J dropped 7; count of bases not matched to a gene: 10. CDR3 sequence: CASSSLTGGRGGYTF. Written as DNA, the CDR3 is TGTGCCAGTAGTTCCTTGACAGGGGGCCGCGGTGGCTACACCTTC.

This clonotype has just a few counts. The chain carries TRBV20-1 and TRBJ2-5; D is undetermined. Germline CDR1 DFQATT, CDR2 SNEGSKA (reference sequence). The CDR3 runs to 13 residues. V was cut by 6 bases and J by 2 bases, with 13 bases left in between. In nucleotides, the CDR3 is TGCAGTGCAACTCGGAACACACAAGAGACCCAGTACTTC. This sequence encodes CSATRNTQETQYF.

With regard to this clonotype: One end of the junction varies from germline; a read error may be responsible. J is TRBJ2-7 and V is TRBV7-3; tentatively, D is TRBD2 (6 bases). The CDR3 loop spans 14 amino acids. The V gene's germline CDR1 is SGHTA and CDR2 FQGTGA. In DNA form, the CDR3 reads TGTGCCAGCAGCCAACCGGGACTCAAGTACGAGCAGGACTTC. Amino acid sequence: CASSQPGLKYEQDF.

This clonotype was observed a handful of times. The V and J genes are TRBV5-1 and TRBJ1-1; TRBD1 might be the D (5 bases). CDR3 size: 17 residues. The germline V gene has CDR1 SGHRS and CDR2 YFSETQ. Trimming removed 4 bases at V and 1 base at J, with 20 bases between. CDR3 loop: CASSPHDVSGPNTEAFF. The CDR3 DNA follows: TGCGCCAGCAGCCCCCACGATGTTTCGGGGCCGAACACTGAAGCTTTCTTT.

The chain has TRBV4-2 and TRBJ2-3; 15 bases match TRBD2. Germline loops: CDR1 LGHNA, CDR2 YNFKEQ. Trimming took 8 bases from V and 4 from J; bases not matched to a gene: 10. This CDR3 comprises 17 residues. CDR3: CASEGLAGGAGSDTQYF. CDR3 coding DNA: TGTGCCAGCGAGGGACTAGCGGGAGGCGCGGGCTCAGATACGCAGTATTTT.

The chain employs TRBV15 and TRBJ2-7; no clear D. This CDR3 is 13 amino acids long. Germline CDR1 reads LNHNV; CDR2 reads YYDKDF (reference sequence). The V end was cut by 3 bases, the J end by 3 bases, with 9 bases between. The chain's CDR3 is CATSSNKFYEQYF. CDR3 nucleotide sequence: TGTGCCACCAGCAGCAACAAGTTCTACGAGCAGTACTTC.